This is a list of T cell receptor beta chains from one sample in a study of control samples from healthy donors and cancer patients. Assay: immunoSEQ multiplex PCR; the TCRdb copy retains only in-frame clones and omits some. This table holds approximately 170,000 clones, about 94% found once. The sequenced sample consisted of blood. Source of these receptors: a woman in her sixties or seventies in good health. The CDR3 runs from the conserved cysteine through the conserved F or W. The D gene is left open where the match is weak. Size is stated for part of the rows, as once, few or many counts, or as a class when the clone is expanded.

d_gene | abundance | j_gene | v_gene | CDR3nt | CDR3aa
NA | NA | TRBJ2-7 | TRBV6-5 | TGTGCCAGCAGTTACAACACAGGTGGGATGAACGAGCAGTACTTC | CASSYNTGGMNEQYF
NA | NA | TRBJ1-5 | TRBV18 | TGTGCCAGCTCACCACCGGGAGGGGGCAATCAGCCCCAGCATTTT | CASSPPGGGNQPQHF
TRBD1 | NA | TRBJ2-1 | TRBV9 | TGTGCCAGCAGCGCCGGACAGGGCGATGAGCAGTTCTTC | CASSAGQGDEQFF
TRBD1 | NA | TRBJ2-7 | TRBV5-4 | TGTGCCAGCAGCACACGACAGGGGTCCTACGAGCAGTACTTC | CASSTRQGSYEQYF
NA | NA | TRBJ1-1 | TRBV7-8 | TGTGCCAGCAGCTTTGACAGAGAAGCTTTCTTT | CASSFDREAFF
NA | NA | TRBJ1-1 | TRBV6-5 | TGTGCCAGCAGCCCCCAGCCCCGAAGACCTGAAGCTTTCTTT | CASSPQPRRPEAFF
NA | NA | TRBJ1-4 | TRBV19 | TGTGCCACCATGTGGGGGGCAACTAATGAAAAACTGTTTTTT | CATMWGATNEKLFF
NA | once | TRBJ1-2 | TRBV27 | TGTGCCAGCAGTCCCAACAGACAGTTGGTTAACTATGGCTACACCTTC | CASSPNRQLVNYGYTF
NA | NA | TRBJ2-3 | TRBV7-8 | TGTGCCAGCAGCATAAAAGGGGGGGCCATTTTTAGGAGCACAGATACGCAGTATTTT | CASSIKGGAIFRSTDTQYF
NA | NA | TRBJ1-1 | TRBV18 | TGTGCCAGCTCACTCGACTCGGGCCTGAACACTGAAGCTTTCTTT | CASSLDSGLNTEAFF
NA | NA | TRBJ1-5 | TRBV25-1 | TGTGCCAGCAGTGACCTACACGGACAGCCCCAGCATTTT | CASSDLHGQPQHF
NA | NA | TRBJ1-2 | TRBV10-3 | TGTGCCATCAGTGACAGCGGGGATGGCTACACCTTC | CAISDSGDGYTF
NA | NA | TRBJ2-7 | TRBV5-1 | TGCGCCAGCAGCCTAGGAGGGGCCAGAACCTACGAGCAGTACTTC | CASSLGGARTYEQYF
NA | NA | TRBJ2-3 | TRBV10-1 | TGCGCCAGCAGCCCAGCTAGCAGCGGTCGCACAGATACGCAGTATTTT | CASSPASSGRTDTQYF
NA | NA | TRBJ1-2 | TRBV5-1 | TGCGCCAGCAGCTTGGCCGGGGACACCAACTATGGCTACACCTTC | CASSLAGDTNYGYTF
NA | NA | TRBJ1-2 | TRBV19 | TGTGCCAGTTCGCGGGGCAACTACTATGGCTACACCTTC | CASSRGNYYGYTF
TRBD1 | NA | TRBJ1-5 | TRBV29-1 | TGCAGCGACGGGACAGGGTTTCGTGGGTATCAGCCCCAGCATTTT | CSDGTGFRGYQPQHF
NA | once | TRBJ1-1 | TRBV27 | TGTGCCAGCACTCTATCTGGTGGGGGGACTGAAGCTTTCTTT | CASTLSGGGTEAFF
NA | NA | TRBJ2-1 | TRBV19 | TGTGCCAGTAGTAGTATAATCCCTAGCATAACGGTCTTC | CASSSIIPSITVF
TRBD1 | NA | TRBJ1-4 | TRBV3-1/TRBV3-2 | TGTGCCAGCAGCCCTTTAAAATACAGGGGGCGCAGGGAAAAACTGTTTTTT | CASSPLKYRGRREKLFF
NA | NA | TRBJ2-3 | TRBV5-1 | TGCGCCAGCAGCCTTACCCGGACACTGGGAGCAGATACGCAGTATTTT | CASSLTRTLGADTQYF
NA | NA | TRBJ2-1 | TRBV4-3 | TGCGCCAGCAGCCTTGGGACTGGGGGCGCCAGGGGAGTTTCGTTCTTC | CASSLGTGGARGVSFF
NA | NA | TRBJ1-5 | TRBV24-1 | TGTGCCACCAGTGATAGGGGGACACTGGAACATCAGCCCCAGCATTTT | CATSDRGTLEHQPQHF
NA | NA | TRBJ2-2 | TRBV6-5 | TGTGCCAGCAGTTCCGAATACGGGCCCACCGGGGAGCTGTTTTTT | CASSSEYGPTGELFF
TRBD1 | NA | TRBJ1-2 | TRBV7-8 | TGTGCCAGCAGCTGGGGACAGGGGAGAGGAGGGGGCTACACCTTC | CASSWGQGRGGGYTF
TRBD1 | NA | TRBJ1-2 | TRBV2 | TGTGCCAGCAGTGATGGACAGGGGTTTGGGTATGGCTACACCTTC | CASSDGQGFGYGYTF
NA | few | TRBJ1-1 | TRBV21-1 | TGTGCCAGCAGCTTGGACAGGGGTATGAACACTGAAGCTTTCTTT | CASSLDRGMNTEAFF
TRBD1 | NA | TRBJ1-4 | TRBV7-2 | TGTGCCAGCAGCTTATCCACCGGGACAGGGTCTGAAAAACTGTTTTTT | CASSLSTGTGSEKLFF
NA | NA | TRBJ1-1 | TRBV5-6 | TGTGCCAGCAGCTACGGGGGCAACACTGAAGCTTTCTTT | CASSYGGNTEAFF
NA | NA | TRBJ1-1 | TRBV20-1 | TGCAGTGCTAGTGATAGGGGCAGCCCCTTGAACACTGAAGCTTTCTTT | CSASDRGSPLNTEAFF
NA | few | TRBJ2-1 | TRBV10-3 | TGTGCCATCAGGGGCGGGGCTTTAGCGGAACTCTACAATGAGCAGTTCTTC | CAIRGGALAELYNEQFF
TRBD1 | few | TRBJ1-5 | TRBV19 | TGTGCCAGTAGTCCTCGGACAGGCGGGAGGAGCAATCAGCCCCAGCATTTT | CASSPRTGGRSNQPQHF
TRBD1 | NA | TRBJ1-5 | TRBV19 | TGTGCCAGTAGCGGGAACTTACAGGGGGCTGGCAATCAGCCCCAGCATTTT | CASSGNLQGAGNQPQHF
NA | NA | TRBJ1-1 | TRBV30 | TGTGCCTGTGACTTAACAGGATTGAACACTGAAGCTTTCTTT | CACDLTGLNTEAFF
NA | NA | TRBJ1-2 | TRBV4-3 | TGCGCCAGCAGCCAAGCGGTCCGGGGGACTAACTATGGCTACACCTTC | CASSQAVRGTNYGYTF
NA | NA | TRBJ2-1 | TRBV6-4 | TGTGCCAGCAGTAAACAGCTTGGCATAGAGCAGTTCTTC | CASSKQLGIEQFF